These 19 T cell receptor beta chains came from one sample sequenced in a study of T cells in Graves' hyperthyroidism and ophthalmopathy. There were TCR beta CDR3 regions amplified from RNA transcripts. Carried out on the TCR CDR3, a first-round RT-PCR used the HTBI primer set. TCRdb independently ran MiXCR on the multiplex PCR reads; one entry per CDR3 protein. The profile shows about 510,000 distinct CDR3 sequences, around 15% of them singletons. Input material: blood. The receptors were gathered from a woman aged 35 to 49 with Graves' hyperthyroidism.

The sample holds a few counts of this clonotype. The chain has TRBV19 and TRBJ1-5; a weak D match, TRBD1 (6 bases). This CDR3 region has 14 residues. The germline V gene has CDR1 LNHDA and CDR2 SQIVND (reference sequence). V was cut by 7 bases and J by 2 bases, with 12 bases left in between. The CDR3, as DNA: TGTGCCAGTAACACCAGACAGGGCAATCAGCCCCAGCATTTT. It yields the protein CASNTRQGNQPQHF.

The V and J genes are TRBV6-2 or TRBV6-3 and TRBJ2-5; D may be TRBD1 (6 bases). CDR1 is MNHEY and CDR2 is SVGEGT in the germline V gene. With 2 bases removed from V and 7 bases from J, the gap between germline ends came to 26 bases. CDR3 length equals 18 residues. In DNA form, the CDR3 reads TGTGCCAGCAGTTACCCCCTCCGACAGGCCAAGGACCCGCGGACCCAGTACTTC. Its protein product is CASSYPLRQAKDPRTQYF.

This clonotype has just a few counts. The chain links TRBV12-3 or TRBV12-4 to TRBJ2-6, with D possibly being TRBD1 or TRBD2 (5 bases each). The germline V and J ends were trimmed by 3 bases and 4 bases, with 10 bases remaining between them. CDR3 length: 15 residues. The CDR3: CASSLGDLGANVLTF. The CDR3 region has the DNA TGTGCCAGCAGTTTGGGGGACCTCGGGGCCAACGTCCTGACTTTC.

At least ten counts were recorded for this clonotype. The chain recombines TRBV3-1 with TRBJ2-7; 9 bases align to TRBD2. The CDR3 covers 15 residues. The ends lost 5 bases at V and 0 bases at J; junction bases unmatched: 5. From germline, CDR1 is LGHDT and CDR2 YNNKEL (reference sequence). CDR3 protein: CASSVSGRSSYEQYF. The CDR3 DNA sequence: TGTGCCAGCAGCGTAAGCGGGAGGAGCTCCTACGAGCAGTACTTC.

This clonotype was picked up a small number of times. The chain combines TRBV5-1 with TRBJ1-2, with TRBD1 matching 7 bases. The germline V gene encodes CDR1 SGHRS and CDR2 YFSETQ. The trim removed 5 bases at V and 1 base at J, leaving 11 bases unmatched. CDR3 length: 16 amino acids. CDR3 loop: CASSLGTDLFNYGYTF. Here the CDR3 DNA reads TGCGCCAGCAGTCTCGGGACAGACCTCTTTAACTATGGCTACACCTTC.

This CDR3 reads CASSSRTSGSAYEQYF. The DNA of the CDR3 is TGTGCCAGCAGTTCCCGGACTAGCGGGAGTGCCTACGAGCAGTACTTC. The gene calls are TRBV28 and TRBJ2-7, with 13 bases fitting TRBD2. This CDR3 contains 16 residues. CDR1 is MDHEN and CDR2 is SYDVKM in the germline V gene. Unmatched junction bases numbered 5, after V lost 4 bases and J lost 2 bases.

This clonotype was detected a few times. The chain recombines TRBV29-1 with TRBJ2-7; D perhaps matches TRBD1 (6 bases). V lost 2 bases, J lost 0 bases, and 14 bases lay in between. The length of the CDR3 is 15 residues. Germline V gene lookup returns CDR1 SQVTM and CDR2 ANQGSEA. The CDR3 loop reads CSVETGTGSSYEQYF. The CDR3 DNA reads TGCAGCGTTGAAACTGGTACAGGGAGCTCCTACGAGCAGTACTTC.

The chain employs TRBV19 and TRBJ2-1; possible D gene TRBD1, 6 bases. With 10 bases removed from V and 5 bases from J, the gap between germline ends came to 15 bases. This CDR3 is 13 amino acids long. Per germline, CDR1 LNHDA and CDR2 SQIVND (reference sequence). The CDR3 sequence is CATELGQNNEQFF. The CDR3 coding sequence is TGTGCCACTGAGCTCGGACAGAACAATGAGCAGTTCTTC.

At least ten counts were recorded for this clonotype. The V and J genes are TRBV5-1 and TRBJ1-3; D perhaps matches TRBD1 (5 bases). The V end lost 0 bases, the J end lost 0 bases, and 10 bases lay between the germline ends. The length of the CDR3 is 16 residues. The germline V gene has CDR1 SGHRS and CDR2 YFSETQ. The DNA of the CDR3 is TGCGCCAGCAGCTTGGGTCGGGGGAACTCTGGAAACACCATATATTTT. It codes for CASSLGRGNSGNTIYF.

This clonotype was picked up many times. This chain connects TRBV27 to TRBJ2-7; D may be TRBD1 or TRBD2 (9 bases each). V was trimmed by 8 bases and J by 2 bases, leaving 25 bases between them. Germline V gene data show CDR1 as MNHEY and CDR2 as SMNVEV (reference sequence). The CDR3 is made up of 17 amino acids. The DNA for the CDR3 is TGTGCCAGCCGCCGGGACAGGGTTTCTAGCGGGGCCTACGAGCAGTACTTC. Its protein is CASRRDRVSSGAYEQYF.

This clonotype was recorded many times. This chain joins TRBV6-5 and TRBJ1-1; no firm D call. The CDR3 has 15 residues. Germline CDR1 and CDR2: MNHEY and SVGAGI. The V end was cut by 4 bases, the J end by 1 base, with 13 bases between. CDR3 bases: TGTGCCAGCAGTTTCTCGGGAGCGGCGAACACTGAAGCTTTCTTT. Protein sequence: CASSFSGAANTEAFF.

This clonotype was seen repeatedly, ten times or more. This rearrangement joins TRBV3-1 to TRBJ1-1; D unresolved. V was clipped by 1 base and J by 7 bases, with 7 bases between them. This CDR3 has 12 residues. Germline CDR1 LGHDT, CDR2 YNNKEL (reference sequence). Here the CDR3 reads CASSQGPREAFF. The CDR3 DNA follows: TGTGCCAGCAGCCAAGGGCCACGTGAAGCTTTCTTT.

This clonotype was seen many times. The V call is TRBV28, the J call TRBJ2-7, with 8 bases fitting TRBD1. This CDR3 region has 16 residues. Germline CDR1 reads MDHEN; CDR2 reads SYDVKM. The trim removed 2 bases at V and 3 bases at J, leaving 9 bases unmatched. CDR3 region: CASSLVGDRLGYEQYF. CDR3 in DNA: TGTGCCAGCAGTTTAGTTGGGGACAGGTTGGGCTACGAGCAGTACTTC. Full variable domain (remainder filled in from reference TRBV28 and TRBJ2-7): DVKVTQSSRYLVKRTGEKVFLECVQDMDHENMFWYRQDPGLGLRLIYFSYDVKMKEKGDIPEGYSVSREKKERFSLILESASTNQTSMYLCASSLVGDRLGYEQYFGPGTRLTVT.

The genes are TRBV4-1 and TRBJ2-7, with TRBD1 as a possible D gene (5 bases). The CDR3 contains 14 residues. The germline V gene encodes CDR1 MGHRA and CDR2 YSYEKL. Trimming stripped 0 bases from V and 3 bases from J, with 9 bases between. The CDR3 DNA reads as TGCGCCAGCAGCCAAGATTCAGGGAACTACGAGCAGTACTTC. Encoded protein: CASSQDSGNYEQYF.

The chain uses TRBV20-1 and TRBJ1-2; a weak D match, TRBD1 (5 bases). Germline V gene data show CDR1 as DFQATT and CDR2 as SNEGSKA (reference sequence). Between the trimmed V and J ends, which lost 5 bases and 4 bases, there was a span of 14 bases. The CDR3 runs 13 residues. The CDR3 DNA reads as TGCAGTGCTCCCGGGGGGGGGGGCTATGGCTACACCTTC. It yields the protein CSAPGGGGYGYTF.

The V and J genes are TRBV9 and TRBJ2-1, with 8 bases identical to TRBD2. CDR1 is SGDLS, CDR2 YYNGEE, per germline. Unmatched junction bases numbered 16, after V lost 0 bases and J lost 11 bases. There are 17 residues in the CDR3. CDR3 amino acids: CASSVEGGRIPGEKQFF. CDR3 nucleotides: TGTGCCAGCAGCGTAGAGGGCGGGAGGATCCCCGGAGAAAAGCAGTTCTTC.

This clonotype was counted many times. The rearrangement joins TRBV6-1 to TRBJ2-3; D is perhaps TRBD2 (6 bases). The CDR3 consists of 18 residues. With 6 bases removed from V and 2 bases from J, the gap between germline ends came to 24 bases. The germline V gene has CDR1 MNHNS and CDR2 SASEGT. The CDR3 coding sequence is TGTGCCAGCAGGCGTACCGCGTTGTGGGAGGTTTTCACAGATACGCAGTATTTT. The encoded protein is CASRRTALWEVFTDTQYF.

The genes are TRBV4-1 and TRBJ2-6, with TRBD1 matching over 9 bases. Germline lookup yields CDR1 MGHRA and CDR2 YSYEKL. This CDR3 region has 19 residues. The J segment lost 0 bases and the V segment lost 1 base, leaving 7 bases of the junction unmatched. Written as DNA, the CDR3 is TGCGCCAGCAGCCAAGTTGGCGGGACAGGGTACTCTGGGGCCAACGTCCTGACTTTC. As protein: CASSQVGGTGYSGANVLTF.

This clonotype has more than one count but fewer than ten. This sequence joins TRBV6-5 and TRBJ1-4, with a tentative D call TRBD1 (6 bases). The germline CDR1 and CDR2 sequences are MNHEY and SVGAGI. The length of the CDR3 is 15 residues. V was pared by 4 bases and J by 2 bases, with 11 bases between. CDR3 sequence: CASSFMGATNEKLFF. The CDR3 DNA is TGTGCCAGCAGTTTCATGGGGGCGACTAATGAAAAACTGTTTTTT.